The 21 T cell receptor beta chains reported below all come from one sample, sequenced in a study of PD-1 blockade in classical Hodgkin lymphoma. Every patient relapsed after autologous stem cell transplantation, and brentuximab vedotin exposure varied. Repertoires were generated with immunoSEQ multiplex PCR, while TCRdb's copy carries only in-frame clones and drops some. This sample carries roughly 42,000 clones, about 70% of them seen once, and the ten largest clones take around 24%. The input for sequencing was peripheral blood mononuclear cells (PBMCs), taken at baseline. Source of these receptors: a human donor with classical Hodgkin lymphoma.

This clone was counted a single time. The V call is TRBV4-2, the J call TRBJ2-6; D gene uncertain. V gave up 2 bases and J gave up 0 bases, with 14 bases separating them. Germline V gives CDR1 LGHNA, CDR2 YNFKEQ. This CDR3 has 18 amino acids. Written as DNA, the CDR3 is TGTGCCAGCAGCCAAATGACATCCCAGTCCTCTGGGGCCAACGTCCTGACTTTC. Its translation: CASSQMTSQSSGANVLTF.

J is TRBJ2-1 and V is TRBV30, with D perhaps TRBD2 (6 bases). The germline V and J ends were trimmed by 0 bases and 12 bases, with 18 bases remaining between them. Per the germline V gene, CDR1 is GTSNPN and CDR2 is SVGIG (reference sequence). The CDR3 has 14 residues. CDR3 DNA sequence: TGTGCCTGGAGTGTAGGGACTCCCCTCGGTGGGCAGTTCTTC. Amino acid sequence: CAWSVGTPLGGQFF.

The rearrangement links TRBV11-2 to TRBJ1-2; D remains unclear. This CDR3 has 14 residues. V lost 2 bases and J lost 8, with 15 bases in between. Germline V gives CDR1 SGHAT, CDR2 FQNNGV. The CDR3 DNA sequence: TGTGCCAGCAGCTTATCGGGCGACCTGAGGGGCTACACCTTC. Encoded protein: CASSLSGDLRGYTF.

This clone was counted once. The gene calls are TRBV19 and TRBJ2-5; 12 bases fit TRBD1. There are 16 residues in the CDR3. Germline V gives CDR1 LNHDA, CDR2 SQIVND (reference sequence). The V and J ends lost 9 bases and 2 bases, in that order; junction bases with no gene match: 10. The CDR3 DNA follows: TGTGCCAGCAGCCCCGGGACAGGGGGCTGGCAAGAGACCCAGTACTTC. This translates into CASSPGTGGWQETQYF.

This rearrangement joins TRBV5-6 to TRBJ2-7; D is possibly TRBD1 (6 bases). Deletions cut 3 bases from V and 3 bases from J, with 10 bases between. CDR3 length equals 13 residues. Germline CDR1 SGHDT, CDR2 YYEEEE. The CDR3 sequence is CASSYTGIYEQYF. The CDR3 DNA reads TGTGCCAGCAGCTATACAGGGATCTACGAGCAGTACTTC.

The rearrangement links TRBV2 to TRBJ2-7; D is perhaps TRBD1 (5 bases). The CDR3 is 14 amino acids. The germline V and J ends were trimmed by 6 bases and 1 base, with 13 bases remaining between them. CDR1 and CDR2 (germline): SNHLY, FYNNEI. CDR3 residues: CASSIRQGSYEQYF. The CDR3 bases are TGTGCCAGCAGCATTAGGCAGGGATCCTACGAGCAGTACTTC.

The chain combines TRBV7-3 with TRBJ2-7; D not resolved. This CDR3 has 14 amino acids. Germline CDR1 SGHTA, CDR2 FQGTGA. Deletions cut 5 bases from V and 2 bases from J, with 13 bases between. The DNA for the CDR3 is TGTGCCAGCAGCCCCTCACCTGGCCCCTACGAGCAGTACTTC. Amino acids: CASSPSPGPYEQYF.

The rearrangement uses TRBV7-9 and TRBJ2-7; 7 positions agree with TRBD2. Germline V lookup: CDR1 SEHNR, CDR2 FQNEAQ (reference sequence). The CDR3 has 17 residues. J was trimmed by 0 bases and V by 1 base; bases with no gene match: 9. CDR3 amino acids: CASSLGSGGSYSYEQYF. In nucleotides, the CDR3 is TGTGCCAGCAGCTTAGGGAGCGGCGGGAGCTACTCCTACGAGCAGTACTTC.

The chain uses TRBV6-5 and TRBJ1-1, with a possible D match to TRBD1 (5 bases). This CDR3 region has 11 residues. Germline CDR1 and CDR2: MNHEY and SVGAGI. Trimming removed 6 bases from V and 8 bases from J, with 10 bases in between. The CDR3 here is CASSSRGEAFF. DNA for the CDR3: TGTGCCAGCAGCTCCCGGGGGGAAGCTTTCTTT.

The V call is TRBV9, the J call TRBJ2-1, with 14 bases aligning to TRBD2. V lost 4 bases to trimming and J lost 8 bases; unmatched junction nucleotides: 5. The germline CDR1 and CDR2 sequences are SGDLS and YYNGEE. The CDR3 runs to 15 residues. For the CDR3, the DNA is TGTGCCAGCAGCCATAGACTAGCGGGAGGGGATGAGCAGTTCTTC. This translates into CASSHRLAGGDEQFF.

The rearrangement joins TRBV5-1 to TRBJ1-1, with TRBD1 identical over 7 bases. Germline trimming cut 2 bases from V and 1 base from J; bases unmatched to any gene: 5. The germline V gene encodes CDR1 SGHRS and CDR2 YFSETQ. This CDR3 contains 15 residues. The CDR3 is CASSLDRAPNTEAFF. In DNA form, the CDR3 reads TGCGCCAGCAGCTTAGACAGGGCTCCGAACACTGAAGCTTTCTTT.

The J gene is TRBJ1-1, the V gene TRBV19; 8 bases map to TRBD1. Unmatched junction bases numbered 3, after V lost 1 base and J lost 5 bases. Germline V lookup: CDR1 LNHDA, CDR2 SQIVND (reference sequence). This CDR3 is 14 amino acids long. CDR3 protein: CASSIGTGLTEAFF. DNA for the CDR3: TGTGCCAGTAGTATAGGGACAGGGCTGACTGAAGCTTTCTTT.

The chain links TRBV23-1 to TRBJ1-2, with 7 bases matching TRBD1. TRBV23-1 is noted as an ORF with a role that remains uncertain. Unmatched junction bases numbered 6, after V lost 3 bases and J lost 2 bases. The CDR3 is 15 residues long. The CDR3 reads CASSHQGGDNYGYTF. The CDR3 nucleotides are TGCGCCAGCAGTCATCAGGGGGGAGACAACTATGGCTACACCTTC.

CDR3 sequence reads: CASSYLTGEDTGELFF. The CDR3 coding sequence is TGTGCCAGCAGTTACCTGACGGGAGAGGATACCGGGGAGCTGTTTTTT. The V call is TRBV6-6, the J call TRBJ2-2; a possible D gene is TRBD2 (6 bases). Trimming stripped 2 bases from V and 5 bases from J, with 15 bases between. From germline, CDR1 is MNHNY and CDR2 SVGAGI (reference sequence). This CDR3 spans 16 amino acids.

This sequence joins TRBV10-1 and TRBJ2-6; possibly TRBD2 for D (7 bases). CDR3 size: 17 residues. The V and J ends lost 5 bases and 0 bases respectively, with 14 bases between them. Germline V gives CDR1 WNHNN, CDR2 SYGVQD (reference sequence). The CDR3 region is CASSRGARFSGANVLTF. CDR3 coding DNA: TGCGCCAGCAGTCGGGGGGCTCGTTTCTCTGGGGCCAACGTCCTGACTTTC.

The rearrangement uses TRBV5-6 and TRBJ2-7; tentative D call: TRBD1 (5 bases). This CDR3 has 14 amino acids. With 3 bases removed from V and 2 bases from J, the gap between germline ends came to 12 bases. The germline V gene encodes CDR1 SGHDT and CDR2 YYEEEE. The CDR3 protein is CASSSAQGTYEQYF. In nucleotides, the CDR3 is TGTGCCAGCAGCTCGGCTCAGGGTACCTACGAGCAGTACTTC. Full variable domain (remainder filled in from reference TRBV5-6 and TRBJ2-7): DAGVTQSPTHLIKTRGQQVTLRCSPKSGHDTVSWYQQALGQGPQFIFQYYEEEERQRGNFPDRFSGHQFPNYSSELNVNALLLGDSALYLCASSSAQGTYEQYFGPGTRLTVT.

The V gene is TRBV6-6, the J gene TRBJ2-7; a possible D gene is TRBD1 (6 bases). Germline loops: CDR1 MNHNY, CDR2 SVGAGI (reference sequence). V was clipped by 5 bases and J by 9 bases, with 20 bases between them. CDR3 length equals 14 residues. The CDR3 reads CASSQSLTGSVQYF. In nucleotides, the CDR3 is TGTGCCAGCAGTCAATCCTTGACAGGTTCCGTGCAGTACTTC.

This chain links TRBV18 with TRBJ1-1; D gene ambiguous. Trimming removed 3 bases at V and 6 bases at J, with 11 bases between. The CDR3 spans 13 residues. From germline, CDR1 is KGHSH and CDR2 LQKENI. The CDR3 sequence is CASSPQSGPEAFF. As DNA, the CDR3 is TGTGCCAGCTCACCCCAGTCGGGTCCTGAAGCTTTCTTT.

The gene calls are TRBV19 and TRBJ1-1, with D unresolved. There are 14 residues in the CDR3. The germline V and J ends were trimmed by 3 bases and 2 bases, with 10 bases remaining between them. CDR1 and CDR2 from the germline V gene are LNHDA and SQIVND (reference sequence). DNA for the CDR3: TGTGCCAGTAGTATTGTCGGTGTAAACACTGAAGCTTTCTTT. Its protein is CASSIVGVNTEAFF.

The rearrangement joins TRBV6-6 to TRBJ2-7, with D maybe TRBD2 (6 bases). This CDR3 is built from 15 residues. CDR1 and CDR2 from the germline V gene are MNHNY and SVGAGI (reference sequence). V was cut by 6 bases and J by 3 bases, with 18 bases left in between. The CDR3 here is CASRGGGAGIYEQYF. DNA of the CDR3: TGTGCCAGCAGGGGGGGTGGAGCGGGTATCTACGAGCAGTACTTC.

The genes are TRBV4-2 and TRBJ1-1; D is perhaps TRBD1 (6 bases). This CDR3 has 12 amino acids. Per the germline V gene, CDR1 is LGHNA and CDR2 is YNFKEQ. V was trimmed by 4 bases and J by 8 bases, leaving 11 bases between them. The CDR3: CASSRTGTEAFF. DNA for the CDR3: TGTGCCAGCAGCCGGACCGGGACAGAAGCTTTCTTT.